The 21 T cell receptor beta chains in this list originate from one sample, sequenced in a study of T cells in Graves' hyperthyroidism and ophthalmopathy (dated by TCRdb to about 2019). Libraries were built with multiplex PCR. Sequencer: Illumina HiSeq 2000. The TCR beta CDR3 regions were amplified from the RNA transcripts. The TCR CDR3 was subjected to a first round of RT-PCR using the HTBI primer set and the Qiagen OneStep RT-PCR kit. TCRdb reprocessed the public reads (quality trimming at Q25 with fastp, clone calling with MiXCR) and kept in-frame beta chains. One record per CDR3 amino acid sequence lists the most common genes and DNA. The table for this sample lists around 490,000 distinct CDR3 sequences; 20% of them were counted only once. Approximately 48% of the sample is taken by the ten largest. Sequencing was done on a sample of blood. These receptor sequences come from a man aged 40-49 years with Graves' ophthalmopathy.

At least ten counts were recorded for this clonotype. This rearrangement joins TRBV20-1 to TRBJ2-5; a possible D gene is TRBD1 (6 bases). The CDR3 contains 15 residues. V lost 3 bases, J lost 7 bases, and 21 bases lay in between. The germline V gene encodes CDR1 DFQATT and CDR2 SNEGSKA (reference sequence). The CDR3 region has the DNA TGCAGTGCTAGGGGGGCGGAGGAGGTCCTCCGGACCCAGTACTTC. Amino acids: CSARGAEEVLRTQYF.

The rearrangement uses TRBV3-1 and TRBJ2-7, with a tentative D call TRBD1 (5 bases). This CDR3 spans 13 amino acids. V was clipped by 3 bases and J by 3 bases, with 9 bases between them. Germline CDR1 is LGHDT and CDR2 is YNNKEL (reference sequence). The CDR3 DNA sequence: TGTGCCAGCAGCCAGGGGCCGGTCTACGAGCAGTACTTC. Translating it yields CASSQGPVYEQYF.

Many counts were recorded for this clonotype. The CDR3 DNA reads as TGTGCCAGCAGCTCAGGACTGTCCCCGGGGTTCTTC. Translating gives CASSSGLSPGFF. This rearrangement joins TRBV11-1 to TRBJ2-1; TRBD2 might be the D (5 bases). V dropped 4 bases and J dropped 15 bases, with 16 bases sitting between them. This CDR3 contains 12 residues. Germline loops: CDR1 SGHAT, CDR2 FQDESV (reference sequence). Looking up the rest from reference TRBV11-1 and TRBJ2-1 gives the full variable domain: EAEVAQSPRYKITEKSQAVAFWCDPISGHATLYWYRQILGQGPELLVQFQDESVVDDSQLPKDRFSAERLKGVDSTLKIQPAELGDSAMYLCASSSGLSPGFFGPGTRLTVL.

This chain connects TRBV9 to TRBJ2-7; TRBD2 matches 7 bases. V was clipped by 2 bases and J by 0 bases; unmatched bases: 5. Germline V gene data show CDR1 as SGDLS and CDR2 as YYNGEE. The CDR3 consists of 15 residues. CDR3 amino acids: CASSVSGVSSYEQYF. DNA for the CDR3: TGTGCCAGCAGCGTGAGCGGGGTTTCCTCCTACGAGCAGTACTTC.

The V call is TRBV6-2 or TRBV6-3, the J call TRBJ1-2, with D unclear. The CDR3 has 14 amino acids. Trimming removed 4 bases at V and 4 bases at J, with 13 bases between. Germline CDR1 and CDR2: MNHEY and SVGEGT. The CDR3 coding sequence is TGTGCCAGCAGTTCCGTCTCCGACGGCTATGGCTACACCTTC. This sequence encodes CASSSVSDGYGYTF.

This clonotype was seen at least ten times. The chain recombines TRBV12-3 or TRBV12-4 with TRBJ2-5; 9 bases are shared with TRBD2. The trim removed 4 bases at V and 4 bases at J, leaving 7 bases unmatched. The CDR3 has 15 residues. The CDR3 spells CASSWGRGGGETQYF. The CDR3, as DNA: TGTGCCAGCAGTTGGGGGCGGGGGGGGGGAGAGACCCAGTACTTC.

The chain is built from TRBV19 and TRBJ1-5; D is ambiguous. V lost 7 bases and J lost 9, with 25 bases in between. Germline assignment: CDR1 LNHDA and CDR2 SQIVND (reference sequence). This CDR3 region has 16 residues. CDR3 residues: CASTHVSRRAVRPQHF. CDR3 bases: TGTGCCAGTACTCACGTCTCCCGCCGGGCGGTAAGGCCCCAGCATTTT.

This clonotype was seen many times. CDR3 residues: CASSYASGRSSTDTQYF. DNA of the CDR3: TGTGCCAGCAGTTACGCTAGCGGGAGGTCTAGCACAGATACGCAGTATTTT. The chain couples TRBV28 to TRBJ2-3; 11 bases are a match to TRBD2. The V segment lost 4 bases and the J segment 0 bases; nucleotides outside the gene matches: 6. Germline CDR1 is MDHEN and CDR2 is SYDVKM. This CDR3 comprises 17 residues.

This sequence joins TRBV24-1 and TRBJ2-1, with D possibly matching TRBD1 (6 bases). V dropped 5 bases and J dropped 3 bases, with 13 bases sitting between them. Germline V gives CDR1 KGHDR, CDR2 SFDVKD. CDR3 size: 15 residues. DNA of the CDR3: TGTGCCACCAGTGGATTTGCGACAGGCTACAATGAGCAGTTCTTC. Amino acid sequence: CATSGFATGYNEQFF.

V gene TRBV6-2 or TRBV6-3 combines with J gene TRBJ1-1; weak D call: TRBD1 (6 bases). V was trimmed by 5 bases and J by 7 bases, leaving 14 bases between them. Germline CDR1 is MNHEY and CDR2 is SVGEGT. The CDR3 runs to 13 residues. The CDR3 spells CASSLTGAIEAFF. The CDR3 DNA follows: TGTGCCAGCAGTCTGACGGGGGCTATTGAAGCTTTCTTT.

This clonotype occurred a few times. The rearrangement links TRBV15 to TRBJ1-3, with no clear D. The V gene lost 1 base and the J gene lost 0 bases, with 1 base spanning the gap. Germline CDR1 reads LNHNV; CDR2 reads YYDKDF (reference sequence). CDR3 length: 13 residues. The CDR3 DNA reads TGTGCCACCAGCAGAGTCTCTGGAAACACCATATATTTT. Its translation: CATSRVSGNTIYF.

This clonotype has at least ten counts. This chain connects TRBV28 to TRBJ1-2; D gene ambiguous. Deletions cut 2 bases from V and 5 bases from J, with 9 bases between. The CDR3 loop spans 13 amino acids. CDR1 is MDHEN and CDR2 is SYDVKM in the germline V gene. In nucleotides, the CDR3 is TGTGCCAGCAGTTTAAGTCGGGTTTATGGCTACACCTTC. It encodes CASSLSRVYGYTF.

This clonotype was recorded at least ten times. The chain links TRBV7-9 to TRBJ1-4, with D possibly being TRBD1 (6 bases). V dropped 1 base and J dropped 0 bases, with 9 bases sitting between them. CDR3 length: 16 residues. The germline CDR1 and CDR2 sequences are SEHNR and FQNEAQ (reference sequence). CDR3 DNA sequence: TGTGCCAGCAGCTTAGTCAGGGGAGCAACTAATGAAAAACTGTTTTTT. Translating it yields CASSLVRGATNEKLFF. Full variable domain (missing parts from reference TRBV7-9 and TRBJ1-4): DTGVSQNPRHKITKRGQNVTFRCDPISEHNRLYWYRQTLGQGPEFLTYFQNEAQLEKSRLLSDRFSAERPKGSFSTLEIQRTEQGDSAMYLCASSLVRGATNEKLFFGSGTQLSVL.

The gene calls are TRBV7-2 and TRBJ2-7; 9 bases map to TRBD1. CDR1 and CDR2 (germline): SGHTA, FQGNSA. The CDR3 contains 15 residues. J was trimmed by 0 bases and V by 5 bases; bases with no gene match: 5. The CDR3 DNA reads TGTGCCAGCAGCCATGGACAGGGGATCTCCTACGAGCAGTACTTC. It codes for CASSHGQGISYEQYF.

This clonotype has a handful of counts. V is TRBV27 and J is TRBJ2-7; 8 nucleotides line up with TRBD1. The germline gives CDR1 MNHEY, CDR2 SMNVEV (reference sequence). The CDR3 totals 16 residues. The junction had 9 bases not matched to a gene; V was cut back by 5 bases and J by 0 bases. The CDR3 sequence: CASSPIGQGISYEQYF. In DNA, the CDR3 is TGTGCCAGCAGTCCTATCGGACAGGGTATCTCCTACGAGCAGTACTTC.

This clonotype came up a few times. The chain employs TRBV12-3 or TRBV12-4 and TRBJ1-4; maybe TRBD1 (6 bases). CDR3 length: 17 residues. Trimming shortened V by 6 bases and J by 6 bases, and 23 bases separated the two germline ends. This CDR3 reads CASSPMLWGGMDEKLFF. In DNA, the CDR3 is TGTGCCAGCAGCCCAATGCTCTGGGGGGGCATGGATGAAAAACTGTTTTTT.

This clonotype occurred many times. The rearrangement joins TRBV12-3 or TRBV12-4 to TRBJ2-7; 11 nucleotides match TRBD2. Unmatched junction bases numbered 4, after V lost 1 base and J lost 2 bases. The CDR3 totals 16 residues. CDR3: CASSLGLAGPTYEQYF. Written as DNA, the CDR3 is TGTGCCAGCAGTTTAGGACTAGCGGGGCCCACCTACGAGCAGTACTTC.

This chain connects TRBV7-2 to TRBJ2-1; 8 bases are a match to TRBD1. From germline, CDR1 is SGHTA and CDR2 FQGNSA. Losses at the gene ends were 1 base for V and 7 bases for J; bases not matched to a gene: 6. The CDR3 spans 15 residues. The CDR3 here is CASSLVEWTGNEQFF. The CDR3 DNA reads TGTGCCAGCAGCTTAGTCGAATGGACAGGGAATGAGCAGTTCTTC.

The rearrangement joins TRBV11-2 to TRBJ2-7; D gene unclear. Germline CDR1 is SGHAT and CDR2 is FQNNGV. This CDR3 contains 14 residues. Trimming cost V 0 bases and J 0 bases, with 6 bases left between them. CDR3 protein: CASSLDSRSYEQYF. In DNA form, the CDR3 reads TGTGCCAGCAGCTTAGACAGCCGCTCCTACGAGCAGTACTTC.

In this sample, this clonotype turned up a few times. This chain connects TRBV7-3 to TRBJ2-3; D ambiguous. Trimming took 5 bases from V and 14 from J, leaving 29 bases between them. Germline V gives CDR1 SGHTA, CDR2 FQGTGA. The CDR3 sequence is 16 residues long. This chain's CDR3 is CASSLRSPEKWNGLYF. The CDR3 DNA sequence: TGTGCCAGCAGCCTTCGCTCGCCAGAAAAATGGAACGGGTTGTATTTT.

The CDR3 coding sequence is TGTGCCAGTAGGACCTCTCGGACTAGGGTAAATGAGCAGTTCTTC. Its translation is CASRTSRTRVNEQFF. The chain is built from TRBV19 and TRBJ2-1; 7 positions agree with TRBD2. The germline V gene has CDR1 LNHDA and CDR2 SQIVND (reference sequence). V dropped 6 bases and J dropped 7; count of bases not matched to a gene: 12. The CDR3 totals 15 residues.